This TCR beta chain was sequenced for a study of lymphopenia after photon versus proton radiotherapy. The study, taken as a whole, reports: A bigger post-nadir fall in TCR diversity correlated inversely with survival time in deceased patients.

Regarding this clone: Its matching antigen is unknown.

This table comes from immunoSEQ multiplex PCR, and its TCRdb copy is limited to in-frame clones, with some not included. The table records under 30,000 clones, about 87% of them present only once. The CDR3 totals 16 residues. Germline CDR1 and CDR2: SEHNR and FQNEAQ (reference sequence). The J segment lost 3 bases and the V segment lost 5 bases, leaving 8 bases of the junction unmatched. This rearrangement joins TRBV7-9 to TRBJ2-3; TRBD1 agrees at 10 bases. The sample here was peripheral blood, taken from a patient treated with proton-based radiotherapy. This TCR derives from a woman in her fifties or sixties with cholangiocarcinoma. Some clones in this sample may be carry-over from other donors' samples. CDR3 sequence (DNA): TGTGCCAGCAGCCCGGGACAGGGGATGGGGACAGATACGCAGTATTTT. This encodes CASSPGQGMGTDTQYF. Supplemented by reference TRBV7-9 and TRBJ2-3, the full variable domain reads DTGVSQNPRHKITKRGQNVTFRCDPISEHNRLYWYRQTLGQGPEFLTYFQNEAQLEKSRLLSDRFSAERPKGSFSTLEIQRTEQGDSAMYLCASSPGQGMGTDTQYFGPGTRLTVL.